The T cell receptor beta chain described here comes from a study of cytomegalovirus exposure and HLA in healthy donors. Whole-study results and caveats: Cytomegalovirus association was assigned to under 200 TCR beta chains. Within an earlier analysis, most TCR beta V segments proved productive either about 90% or about 30% of the time.

13 Jbeta primers and 60 Vbeta primers were used for the PCR. Libraries were prepared by immunoSEQ multiplex PCR; TCRdb keeps only in-frame clonotypes and omits some of them. The sample lists around 130,000 clones; around 80% were seen once. About this clone: The antigen is not known.

The CDR3 spans 16 residues. The junction had 13 bases not matched to a gene; V was cut back by 0 bases and J by 9 bases. Germline CDR1 is SGDLS and CDR2 is YYNGEE. The chain uses TRBV9 and TRBJ2-7, with 9 bases matching TRBD1. Sample: PBMCs. The receptor was derived from a man aged 25-45 years in good health and CMV-seronegative. The CDR3, as DNA: TGTGCCAGCAGCGTAGGTTCGGGACAGGGTCCGGTATGGCAGTACTTC. Amino acids: CASSVGSGQGPVWQYF.